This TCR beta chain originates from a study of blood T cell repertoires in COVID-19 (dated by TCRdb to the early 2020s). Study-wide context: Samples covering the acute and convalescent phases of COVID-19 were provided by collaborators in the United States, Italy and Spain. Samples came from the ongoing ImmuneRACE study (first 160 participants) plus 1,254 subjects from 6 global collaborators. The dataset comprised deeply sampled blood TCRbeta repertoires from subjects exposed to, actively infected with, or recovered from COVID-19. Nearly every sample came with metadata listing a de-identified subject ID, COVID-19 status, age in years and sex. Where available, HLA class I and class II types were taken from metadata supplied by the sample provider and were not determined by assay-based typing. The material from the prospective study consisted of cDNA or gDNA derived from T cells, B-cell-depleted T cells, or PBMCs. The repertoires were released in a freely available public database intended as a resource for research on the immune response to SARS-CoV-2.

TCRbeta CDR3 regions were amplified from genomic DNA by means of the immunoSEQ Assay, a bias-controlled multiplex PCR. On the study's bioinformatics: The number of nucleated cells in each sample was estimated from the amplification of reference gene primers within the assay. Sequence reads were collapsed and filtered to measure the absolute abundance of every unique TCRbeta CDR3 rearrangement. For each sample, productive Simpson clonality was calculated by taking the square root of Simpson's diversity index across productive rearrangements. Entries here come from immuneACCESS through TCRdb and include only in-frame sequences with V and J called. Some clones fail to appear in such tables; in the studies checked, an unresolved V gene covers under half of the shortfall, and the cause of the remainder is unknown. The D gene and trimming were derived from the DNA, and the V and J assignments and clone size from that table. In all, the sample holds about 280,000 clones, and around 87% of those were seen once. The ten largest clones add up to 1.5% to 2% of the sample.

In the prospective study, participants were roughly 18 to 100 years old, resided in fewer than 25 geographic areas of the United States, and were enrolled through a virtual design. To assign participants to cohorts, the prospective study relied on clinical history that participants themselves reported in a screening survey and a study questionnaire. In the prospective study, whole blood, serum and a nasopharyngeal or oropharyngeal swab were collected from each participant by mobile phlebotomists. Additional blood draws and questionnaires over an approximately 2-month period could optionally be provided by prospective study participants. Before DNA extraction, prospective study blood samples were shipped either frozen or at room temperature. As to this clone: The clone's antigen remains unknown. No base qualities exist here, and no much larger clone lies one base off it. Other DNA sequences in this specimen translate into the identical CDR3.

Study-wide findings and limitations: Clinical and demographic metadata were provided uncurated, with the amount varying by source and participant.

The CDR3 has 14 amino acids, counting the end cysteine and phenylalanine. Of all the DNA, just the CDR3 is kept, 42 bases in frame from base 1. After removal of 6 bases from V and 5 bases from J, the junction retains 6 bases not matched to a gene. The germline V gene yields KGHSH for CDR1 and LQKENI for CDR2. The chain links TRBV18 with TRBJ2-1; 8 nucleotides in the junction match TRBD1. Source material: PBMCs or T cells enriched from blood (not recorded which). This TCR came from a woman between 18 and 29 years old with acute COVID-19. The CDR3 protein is CASSPGTGDNEQFF. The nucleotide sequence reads TGTGCCAGCTCCCCCGGGACAGGCGACAATGAGCAGTTCTTC.